Below are 13 T cell receptor beta chains sequenced from a single sample in a study of technical replicates of blood from several donors. Generated by immunoSEQ multiplex PCR, the TCRdb table keeps only in-frame clones and is missing some. The sample consists of roughly 59,000 clones, around 87% of them appearing once. The specimen sequenced was PBMCs. The receptor source for this set is a human donor in good health. Some clones in this sample may be carry-over from other donors' samples.

This CDR3 is CAISEEGETQYF. CDR3 bases: TGTGCCATCAGTGAAGAGGGAGAGACCCAGTACTTC. The chain links TRBV10-3 to TRBJ2-5; a possible D gene is TRBD2 (5 bases). V dropped 3 bases and J dropped 4 bases, with 6 bases sitting between them. CDR3 length equals 12 residues. Germline loops: CDR1 ENHRY, CDR2 SYGVKD.

This clone came up once. The rearrangement uses TRBV18 and TRBJ1-6; no clear D. V lost 0 bases and J lost 2, with 23 bases in between. CDR1 and CDR2 from the germline V gene are KGHSH and LQKENI. The CDR3 is 21 amino acids. DNA of the CDR3: TGTGCCAGCTCACCACCGGGGTCAAGGGTTGCAACTAGCCCCTATAATTCACCCCTCCACTTT. Its translation is CASSPPGSRVATSPYNSPLHF.

The V and J genes are TRBV19 and TRBJ2-6; the D gene is possibly TRBD2 (6 bases). CDR3 size: 15 residues. V dropped 5 bases and J dropped 2 bases, with 10 bases sitting between them. The germline V gene encodes CDR1 LNHDA and CDR2 SQIVND (reference sequence). DNA for the CDR3: TGTGCCAGTAGTGGCGGGGAGGCTGGGGCCAACGTCCTGACTTTC. Translating gives CASSGGEAGANVLTF.

The gene calls are TRBV25-1 and TRBJ1-2; tentative D call: TRBD1 (5 bases). V was trimmed by 3 bases and J by 6 bases, leaving 8 bases between them. The CDR3 is 12 amino acids. Looked up from germline, CDR1 is MGHDK and CDR2 is SYGVNS. In nucleotides, the CDR3 is TGTGCCAGCAGTGAGGACATCGATGGCTACACCTTC. It yields the protein CASSEDIDGYTF.

The rearrangement links TRBV7-9 to TRBJ2-5, with TRBD1 matching over 9 bases. V shed 3 bases and J 0 bases; nucleotides not matched to a gene: 14. CDR3 length: 19 residues. Germline V gene sequence: CDR1 SEHNR, CDR2 FQNEAQ (reference sequence). The CDR3 reads CASSFIISQGALYQETQYF. CDR3 nucleotides: TGTGCCAGCAGCTTTATCATATCACAGGGGGCTCTATACCAAGAGACCCAGTACTTC.

This clone appeared a few times. The J gene is TRBJ1-1, the V gene TRBV4-3; 8 bases are shared with TRBD1. The CDR3 is 14 residues long. J gave up 0 bases and V 4 bases, and 1 base lay outside the gene matches. Germline loops: CDR1 LGHNA, CDR2 YSLEER. CDR3 sequence: CASSLTGVNTEAFF. The CDR3 DNA is TGCGCCAGCAGCCTGACAGGGGTGAACACTGAAGCTTTCTTT.

This chain joins TRBV27 and TRBJ2-6; 8 bases line up with TRBD1. CDR1 is MNHEY, CDR2 SMNVEV, per germline (reference sequence). CDR3 size: 19 residues. The J segment lost 0 bases and the V segment lost 3 bases, leaving 10 bases of the junction unmatched. CDR3 DNA: TGTGCCAGCAGTTTCCCTCCCGGGACAGGAAACTCTGGGGCCAACGTCCTGACTTTC. Encoded protein: CASSFPPGTGNSGANVLTF.

In DNA form, the CDR3 reads TGTGCCAGCAGCTTCTACGCGGGGCGGCAAGAGACCCAGTACTTC. Translating gives CASSFYAGRQETQYF. The chain employs TRBV5-4 and TRBJ2-5; D perhaps matches TRBD2 (6 bases). Trimming removed 2 bases from V and 2 bases from J, with 13 bases in between. Germline-derived CDR1 and CDR2 are SGHNT and YYREEE (reference sequence). This CDR3 is 15 amino acids long. Looking up the rest from reference TRBV5-4 and TRBJ2-5 gives the full variable domain: ETGVTQSPTHLIKTRGQQVTLRCSSQSGHNTVSWYQQALGQGPQFIFQYYREEENGRGNFPPRFSGLQFPNYSSELNVNALELDDSALYLCASSFYAGRQETQYFGPGTRLLVL.

The rearrangement joins TRBV5-6 to TRBJ1-5; 10 nucleotides line up with TRBD1. Germline trimming cut 0 bases from V and 6 bases from J; bases unmatched to any gene: 3. Germline V gives CDR1 SGHDT, CDR2 YYEEEE. The CDR3 has 15 amino acids. The CDR3 region is CASSLAGTGVQPQHF. The DNA of the CDR3 is TGTGCCAGCAGCTTGGCCGGGACAGGGGTTCAGCCCCAGCATTTT.

The chain links TRBV11-1 to TRBJ2-6, with TRBD2 matching over 7 bases. The germline CDR1 and CDR2 sequences are SGHAT and FQDESV (reference sequence). The J segment lost 4 bases and the V segment lost 0 bases, leaving 3 bases of the junction unmatched. This CDR3 has 16 residues. The CDR3 DNA reads TGTGCCAGCAGCTTAGCGGGAGCGGGGGGGGCCAACGTCCTGACTTTC. Its translation: CASSLAGAGGANVLTF.

The J gene is TRBJ2-7, the V gene TRBV7-9, with 13 bases that match TRBD2. The CDR3 has 15 residues. Germline CDR1 SEHNR, CDR2 FQNEAQ (reference sequence). V lost 5 bases to trimming and J lost 0 bases; unmatched junction nucleotides: 1. The CDR3: CASSTSGGDSYEQYF. The CDR3 DNA sequence: TGTGCCAGCAGCACTAGCGGGGGGGACTCCTACGAGCAGTACTTC.

The rearrangement links TRBV1 to TRBJ1-2; the tabulated D call, TRBD1, remains unverified against the DNA. TRBV1 corresponds to a pseudogene. CDR3 size: 14 residues. The CDR3 is CTSSRTPRDYGYTF. The CDR3, as DNA: TGCACCAGCAGCCGCACCCCCAGGGACTATGGCTACACCTTC.

This clone has only a few counts. This sequence joins TRBV18 and TRBJ1-2; D not resolved. Germline assignment: CDR1 KGHSH and CDR2 LQKENI. V was clipped by 1 base and J by 8 bases, with 8 bases between them. The CDR3 consists of 12 residues. Here the CDR3 DNA reads TGTGCCAGCTCACCACGAATGGGCGGCTACACCTTC. Residues: CASSPRMGGYTF.